This TCR beta chain was sequenced in a study of T cell repertoires in cytomegalovirus infection. The wider study: Indicated by public TCR beta signatures were CMV infection and matching HLA type.

Study-level findings and limits: What dominated the ex vivo response were HLA-C-restricted CMV-specific TCR beta clonotypes. CMV carriers with the relevant HLA were identified by cumulative public TCR beta family frequency.

On this clonotype: Its antigen is still unknown.

The CDR3 sequence is 19 residues long. CDR1 is SGHVS and CDR2 is FQNEAQ in the germline V gene. V was clipped by 2 bases and J by 0 bases, with 17 bases between them. A single record per CDR3 protein comes from TCRdb applying MiXCR to the reads. The table includes about 740,000 distinct CDR3 sequences, roughly 36% detected once. Sequenced input: PBMCs. This TCR was sampled from a human donor in good health (CMV status not recorded). Some clones in this sample may be carry-over from other donors' samples. The chain links TRBV7-8 to TRBJ2-6, with D perhaps matching TRBD1 (6 bases). CDR3 bases: TGTGCCAGCAGCTTATGGCGAGGGGGAGTCCTCTCTGGGGCCAACGTCCTGACTTTC. Translating gives CASSLWRGGVLSGANVLTF.